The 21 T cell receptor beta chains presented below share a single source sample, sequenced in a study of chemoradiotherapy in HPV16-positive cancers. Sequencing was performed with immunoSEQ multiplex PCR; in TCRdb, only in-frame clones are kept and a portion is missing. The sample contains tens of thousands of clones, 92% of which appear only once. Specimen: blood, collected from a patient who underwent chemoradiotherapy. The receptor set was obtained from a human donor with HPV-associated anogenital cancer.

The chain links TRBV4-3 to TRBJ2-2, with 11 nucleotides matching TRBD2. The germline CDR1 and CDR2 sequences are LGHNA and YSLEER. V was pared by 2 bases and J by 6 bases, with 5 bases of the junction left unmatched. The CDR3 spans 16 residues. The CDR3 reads CASSQPASGRSGELFF. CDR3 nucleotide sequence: TGCGCCAGCAGCCAACCCGCTAGCGGGAGGTCCGGGGAGCTGTTTTTT.

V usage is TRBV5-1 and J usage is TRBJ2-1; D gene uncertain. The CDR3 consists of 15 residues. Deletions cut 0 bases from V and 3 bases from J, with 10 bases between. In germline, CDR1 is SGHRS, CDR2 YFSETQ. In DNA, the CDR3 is TGCGCCAGCAGCTTGGCCGCTGCGAACTACAATGAGCAGTTCTTC. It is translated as CASSLAAANYNEQFF.

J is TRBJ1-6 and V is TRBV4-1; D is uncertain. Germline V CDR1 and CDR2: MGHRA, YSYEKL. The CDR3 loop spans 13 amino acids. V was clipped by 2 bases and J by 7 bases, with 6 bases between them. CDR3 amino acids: CASSQRRNSPLHF. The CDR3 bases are TGCGCCAGCAGCCAAAGGCGGAATTCACCCCTCCACTTT.

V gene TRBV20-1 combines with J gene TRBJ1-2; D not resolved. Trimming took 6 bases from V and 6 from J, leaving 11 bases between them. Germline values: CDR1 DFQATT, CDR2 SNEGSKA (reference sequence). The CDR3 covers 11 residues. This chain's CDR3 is CSAIRKDGYTF. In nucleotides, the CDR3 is TGCAGTGCGATCCGTAAGGATGGCTACACCTTC.

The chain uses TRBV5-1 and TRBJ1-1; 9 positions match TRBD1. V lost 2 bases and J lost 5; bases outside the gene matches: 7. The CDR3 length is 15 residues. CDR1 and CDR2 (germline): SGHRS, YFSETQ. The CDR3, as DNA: TGCGCCAGCAGCTTTGGGACAGGGTTTCGGACTGAAGCTTTCTTT. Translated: CASSFGTGFRTEAFF.

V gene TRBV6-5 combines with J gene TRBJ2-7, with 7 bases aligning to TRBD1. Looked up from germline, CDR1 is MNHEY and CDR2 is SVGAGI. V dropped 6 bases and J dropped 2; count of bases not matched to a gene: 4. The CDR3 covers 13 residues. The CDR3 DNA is TGTGCCAGCAGCCCTGACAGGGCCTACGAGCAGTACTTC. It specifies CASSPDRAYEQYF.

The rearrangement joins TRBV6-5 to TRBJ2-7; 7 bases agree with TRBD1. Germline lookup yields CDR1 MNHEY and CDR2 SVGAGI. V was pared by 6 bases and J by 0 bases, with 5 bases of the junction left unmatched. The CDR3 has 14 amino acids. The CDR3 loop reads CASSLQGSSYEQYF. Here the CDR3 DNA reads TGTGCCAGCAGCCTACAGGGGAGCTCCTACGAGCAGTACTTC.

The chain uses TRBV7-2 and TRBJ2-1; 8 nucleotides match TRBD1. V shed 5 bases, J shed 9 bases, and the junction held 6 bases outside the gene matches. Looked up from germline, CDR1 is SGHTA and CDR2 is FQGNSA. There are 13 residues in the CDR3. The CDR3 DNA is TGTGCCAGCAGCCAGACAGGGGTAGGTGAGCAGTTCTTC. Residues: CASSQTGVGEQFF.

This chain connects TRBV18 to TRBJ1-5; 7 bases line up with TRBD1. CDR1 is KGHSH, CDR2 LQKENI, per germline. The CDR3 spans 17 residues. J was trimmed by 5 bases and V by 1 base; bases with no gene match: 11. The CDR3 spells CASSPLRARQGDQPQHF. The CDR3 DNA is TGTGCCAGCTCACCACTTCGGGCCCGACAGGGCGATCAGCCCCAGCATTTT.

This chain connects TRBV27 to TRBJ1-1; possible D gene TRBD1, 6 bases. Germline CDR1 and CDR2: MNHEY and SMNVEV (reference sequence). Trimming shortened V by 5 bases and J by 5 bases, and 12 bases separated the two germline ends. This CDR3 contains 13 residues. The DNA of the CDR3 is TGTGCCAGCAGTCGCAGGGGTTGGACTGAAGCTTTCTTT. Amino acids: CASSRRGWTEAFF.

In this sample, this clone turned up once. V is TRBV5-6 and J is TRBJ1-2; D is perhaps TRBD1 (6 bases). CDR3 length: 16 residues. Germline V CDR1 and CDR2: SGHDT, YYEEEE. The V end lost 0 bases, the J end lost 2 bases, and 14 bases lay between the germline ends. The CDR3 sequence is CASSLATGILNYGYTF. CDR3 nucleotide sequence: TGTGCCAGCAGCTTGGCAACAGGGATTCTCAACTATGGCTACACCTTC.

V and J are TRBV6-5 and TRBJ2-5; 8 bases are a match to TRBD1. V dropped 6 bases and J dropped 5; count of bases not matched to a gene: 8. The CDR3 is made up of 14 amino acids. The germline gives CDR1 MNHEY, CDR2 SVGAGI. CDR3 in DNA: TGTGCCAGCAGCTGGACAGGGCCGGGGGAGACCCAGTACTTC. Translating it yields CASSWTGPGETQYF.

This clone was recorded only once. CDR3 DNA: TGTGCCAGCAGTGACTCTAGCGGGGGGGCAGATACGCAGTATTTT. Protein product: CASSDSSGGADTQYF. The chain recombines TRBV6-4 with TRBJ2-3; 11 bases agree with TRBD2. The CDR3 loop spans 15 amino acids. Germline loops: CDR1 MRHNA, CDR2 SNTAGT. Trimming removed 0 bases from V and 4 bases from J; junction bases left unmatched: 0.

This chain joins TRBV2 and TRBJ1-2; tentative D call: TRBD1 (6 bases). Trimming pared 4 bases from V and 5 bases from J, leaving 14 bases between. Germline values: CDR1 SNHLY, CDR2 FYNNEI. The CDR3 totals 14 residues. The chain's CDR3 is CASSVGGSGYGYTF. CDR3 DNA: TGTGCCAGCAGTGTAGGGGGGAGTGGGTATGGCTACACCTTC.

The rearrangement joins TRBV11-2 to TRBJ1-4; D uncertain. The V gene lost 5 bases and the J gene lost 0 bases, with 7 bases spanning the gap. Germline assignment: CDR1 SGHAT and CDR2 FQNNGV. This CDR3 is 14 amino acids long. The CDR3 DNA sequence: TGTGCCAGCAGCCCCAACCCAACTAATGAAAAACTGTTTTTT. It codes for CASSPNPTNEKLFF.

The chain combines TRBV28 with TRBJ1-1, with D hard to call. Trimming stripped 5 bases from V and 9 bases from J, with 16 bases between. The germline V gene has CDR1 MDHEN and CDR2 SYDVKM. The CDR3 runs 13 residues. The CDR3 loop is CASSTTQAPQAFF. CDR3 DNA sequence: TGTGCCAGCAGTACAACCCAGGCTCCCCAAGCTTTCTTT.

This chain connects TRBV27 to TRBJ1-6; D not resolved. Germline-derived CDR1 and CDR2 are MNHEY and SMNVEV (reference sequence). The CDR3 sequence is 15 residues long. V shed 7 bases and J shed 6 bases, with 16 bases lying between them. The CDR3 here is CASKWNINGNSPLHF. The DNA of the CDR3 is TGTGCCAGCAAGTGGAACATTAATGGTAATTCACCCCTCCACTTT.

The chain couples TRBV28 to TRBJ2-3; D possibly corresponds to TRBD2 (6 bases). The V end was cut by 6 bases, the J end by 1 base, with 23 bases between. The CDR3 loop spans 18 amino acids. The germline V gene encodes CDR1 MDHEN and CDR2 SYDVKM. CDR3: CASRDLGGSGWGTDTQYF. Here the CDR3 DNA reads TGTGCCAGCAGGGATCTTGGGGGGTCGGGTTGGGGCACAGATACGCAGTATTTT.

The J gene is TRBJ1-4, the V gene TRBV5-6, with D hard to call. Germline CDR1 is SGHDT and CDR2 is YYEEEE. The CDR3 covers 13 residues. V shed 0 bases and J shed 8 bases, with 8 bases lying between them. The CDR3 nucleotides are TGTGCCAGCAGCTTGGAACGGAGGGAAAAACTGTTTTTT. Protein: CASSLERREKLFF.

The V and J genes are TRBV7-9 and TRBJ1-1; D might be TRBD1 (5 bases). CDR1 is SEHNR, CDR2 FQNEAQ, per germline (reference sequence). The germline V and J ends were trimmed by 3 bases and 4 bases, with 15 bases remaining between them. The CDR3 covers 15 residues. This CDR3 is CASSFLGVGATEAFF. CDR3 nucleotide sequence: TGTGCCAGCAGCTTTTTAGGGGTTGGTGCCACTGAAGCTTTCTTT.

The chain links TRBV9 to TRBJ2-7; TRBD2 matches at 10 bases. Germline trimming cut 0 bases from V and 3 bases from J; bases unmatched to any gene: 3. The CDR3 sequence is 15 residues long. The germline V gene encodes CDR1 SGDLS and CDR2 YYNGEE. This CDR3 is CASSVEAGGLYEQYF. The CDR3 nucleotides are TGTGCCAGCAGCGTAGAAGCGGGGGGGCTCTACGAGCAGTACTTC. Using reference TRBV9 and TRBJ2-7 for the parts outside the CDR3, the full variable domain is DSGVTQTPKHLITATGQRVTLRCSPRSGDLSVYWYQQSLDQGLQFLIQYYNGEERAKGNILERFSAQQFPDLHSELNLSSLELGDSALYFCASSVEAGGLYEQYFGPGTRLTVT.